This is a list of T cell receptor beta chains from one sample in a study of cytomegalovirus exposure and HLA in healthy donors. Sequencing was performed with immunoSEQ multiplex PCR; in TCRdb, only in-frame clones are kept and a portion is missing. Among fewer than 200,000 clones listed, roughly 77% were seen once. Sequenced input: PBMCs. These receptors all stem from a woman between 40 and 50 years old in good health and CMV-seropositive. Each CDR3 is given with its conserved first and last residue. The order of the fields is V gene, clone size, J gene, D gene, CDR3 protein, CDR3 DNA. D genes are given only for firm matches. Clone size is not always given. Where it is, it says once, few, many or a class for expanded clones.

TRBV27	NA	TRBJ1-3	NA	CASGFGAGSGNTIYF	TGTGCCAGCGGCTTTGGGGCCGGCTCTGGAAACACCATATATTTT
TRBV7-9	NA	TRBJ1-3	NA	CSSSLGGSSGNTIYF	TGTTCCAGCAGCTTAGGTGGGAGCTCTGGAAACACCATATATTTT
TRBV6-5	NA	TRBJ1-5	NA	CASSWVTGLNNQPQHF	TGTGCCAGCAGTTGGGTCACAGGGCTAAACAATCAGCCCCAGCATTTT
TRBV7-9	NA	TRBJ1-1	NA	CASSRGGTEAFF	TGTGCCAGCAGCCGGGGGGGGACTGAAGCTTTCTTT
TRBV4-1	NA	TRBJ2-3	TRBD2	CASSHLVRASGEDTQYF	TGCGCCAGCAGCCACCTTGTCCGAGCTAGCGGGGAAGATACGCAGTATTTT
TRBV7-2	NA	TRBJ2-2	TRBD2	CASSLVIGGRNTGELFF	TGTGCCAGCAGCTTAGTTATAGGCGGGAGAAACACCGGGGAGCTGTTTTTT
TRBV10-2	NA	TRBJ1-2	TRBD1	CASSQGGHYGYTF	TGCGCCAGCAGTCAAGGGGGCCACTATGGCTACACCTTC
TRBV4-3	few	TRBJ1-6	NA	CASSQEDRTSSYNSPLHF	TGCGCCAGCAGCCAAGAAGACAGAACGAGCTCCTATAATTCACCCCTCCACTTT
TRBV18	NA	TRBJ1-3	TRBD1	CASSPLGQGNGNTIYF	TGTGCCAGCTCACCATTGGGACAGGGAAATGGAAACACCATATATTTT
TRBV7-6	once	TRBJ1-3	NA	CASSSYSSGNTIYF	TGTGCCAGCAGCTCCTACTCCTCTGGAAACACCATATATTTT
TRBV12-5	NA	TRBJ1-1	TRBD1	CASAPSGQGFVVAFF	TGTGCTAGTGCACCTTCGGGACAGGGGTTCGTCGTAGCTTTCTTT
TRBV7-2	NA	TRBJ2-5	TRBD1	CASSLWTGEGETQYF	TGTGCCAGCAGCTTGTGGACAGGGGAGGGAGAGACCCAGTACTTC
TRBV5-6	NA	TRBJ1-5	NA	CASSFNDSPDQPQHF	TGTGCCAGCAGCTTCAACGACTCACCGGATCAGCCCCAGCATTTT
TRBV4-1	NA	TRBJ2-1	TRBD1	CASSRQGVWEQFF	TGCGCCAGCAGCCGACAGGGGGTTTGGGAGCAGTTCTTC
TRBV6-1	NA	TRBJ2-5	NA	CASRQSETQYF	TGTGCCAGCAGACAGTCGGAGACCCAGTACTTC
TRBV27	NA	TRBJ1-1	TRBD1	CASSSDRENTEAFF	TGTGCCAGCAGTTCGGACAGGGAGAACACTGAAGCTTTCTTT
TRBV2	NA	TRBJ1-1	NA	CASRGVGGANTEAFF	TGTGCCAGCAGAGGCGTGGGAGGTGCGAACACTGAAGCTTTCTTT
TRBV7-6	once	TRBJ2-5	TRBD1	CASSLRQGSPETQYF	TGTGCCAGCAGCTTAAGACAGGGTAGTCCAGAGACCCAGTACTTC
TRBV5-1	NA	TRBJ1-3	TRBD1	CASSLAGQGYGNTIYF	TGCGCCAGCAGCTTGGCCGGACAGGGGTATGGAAACACCATATATTTT
TRBV19	NA	TRBJ2-7	TRBD2	CASSIGSGRAYEQYF	TGTGCCAGTAGTATTGGTAGCGGGAGGGCCTACGAGCAGTACTTC
TRBV28	NA	TRBJ2-2	NA	CASSDSKRALGELFF	TGTGCCAGCAGTGATTCAAAGAGGGCCCTCGGGGAGCTGTTTTTT
TRBV27	NA	TRBJ2-7	TRBD2	CASSREPGTSGSSYEQYF	TGTGCCAGCAGCAGAGAGCCCGGGACTAGCGGGAGCTCCTACGAGCAGTACTTC
TRBV5-1	NA	TRBJ2-5	TRBD1	CASSLGTGGEETQYF	TGCGCCAGCAGCCTCGGGACAGGGGGAGAAGAGACCCAGTACTTC
TRBV6-5	NA	TRBJ1-5	NA	CASSYSSGSNQPQHF	TGTGCCAGCAGTTACTCATCGGGGAGCAATCAGCCCCAGCATTTT
TRBV15	NA	TRBJ1-3	NA	CATSRADGDTIYF	TGTGCCACCAGCAGAGCGGACGGGGACACCATATATTTT
TRBV11-2	NA	TRBJ1-2	TRBD1	CASSLDTSTGRNYGYTF	TGTGCCAGCAGCTTAGATACGTCGACAGGGCGAAACTATGGCTACACCTTC
TRBV7-9	once	TRBJ2-2	TRBD2	CASSPPGLAVSGGELFF	TGTGCCAGCAGCCCACCGGGACTAGCGGTTTCTGGCGGGGAGCTGTTTTTT
TRBV4-3	NA	TRBJ2-7	TRBD2	CASSHDTWTSGKVYEQYF	TGCGCCAGCAGCCACGACACATGGACTAGCGGGAAAGTCTACGAGCAGTACTTC
TRBV2	few	TRBJ1-5	NA	CASSERGAQHF	TGTGCCAGCAGTGAACGGGGGGCCCAGCATTTT
TRBV6-4	NA	TRBJ2-7	TRBD2	CASSPVLAGLTYEQYF	TGTGCCAGCAGTCCTGTTCTAGCGGGACTAACCTACGAGCAGTACTTC
TRBV2	NA	TRBJ2-3	NA	CASSVPQLDTDTQYF	TGTGCCAGCAGTGTCCCCCAGCTAGACACAGATACGCAGTATTTT
TRBV21-1	NA	TRBJ2-7	NA	CASSKGRREWPYEQYF	TGTGCCAGCAGCAAAGGAAGGCGGGAGTGGCCCTACGAGCAGTACTTC
TRBV2	few	TRBJ1-6	NA	CASSGRGSYNSPLHF	TGTGCCAGCAGTGGGCGGGGCTCCTATAATTCACCCCTCCACTTT
TRBV5-1	few	TRBJ1-1	NA	CASSLEGEGEAFF	TGCGCCAGCAGCTTGGAGGGGGAGGGCGAAGCTTTCTTT
TRBV5-4	NA	TRBJ2-1	TRBD2	CASSLGRSGGYNEQFF	TGTGCCAGCAGCTTGGGTCGAAGCGGGGGCTACAATGAGCAGTTCTTC
TRBV28	NA	TRBJ2-7	NA	CASSLRSYEQYF	TGTGCCAGCAGTTTGCGGAGCTACGAGCAGTACTTC
TRBV19	NA	TRBJ1-3	NA	CASSIPPGDYAGNTIYF	TGTGCCAGTAGTATCCCCCCAGGGGATTACGCTGGAAACACCATATATTTT
TRBV7-7	NA	TRBJ2-5	NA	CASSLSPTEETQYF	TGTGCCAGCAGCTTATCGCCGACAGAAGAGACCCAGTACTTC
TRBV30	NA	TRBJ2-1	TRBD2	CAWSVEAGGPFNEQFF	TGTGCCTGGAGTGTTGAGGCGGGAGGGCCTTTCAATGAGCAGTTCTTC
TRBV4-3	NA	TRBJ1-2	NA	CASSPRLPPSYGYTF	TGCGCCAGCAGCCCGAGACTCCCCCCGTCCTATGGCTACACCTTC
TRBV27	few	TRBJ2-1	TRBD2	CASSSGTSGANEQFF	TGTGCCAGCAGTTCCGGGACTAGCGGCGCCAATGAGCAGTTCTTC
TRBV4-3	once	TRBJ2-1	TRBD2	CASSQDRAGYMNEQFF	TGCGCCAGCAGCCAAGACAGAGCGGGATACATGAATGAGCAGTTCTTC